What follows is one T cell receptor (beta chain) and its context. Its antigen is still unknown. Per-base qualities were not stored, and no clone one base away is much larger. TCR CDR3 regions were amplified from genomic DNA by multiplex PCR using the deep immunoSEQ assay. Extracted genomic DNA from each cell subset was distributed evenly across all wells of several immunoSEQ 96-well plates, and each plate was treated as a replicate. For sorted subsets, each replicate PCR was loaded with approximately 190 ng genomic DNA, equivalent to 30,000 or so T cell genomes. Purified libraries were quantified with a Qubit 3.0 fluorometer, sized on a Bioanalyzer 2100, and re-quantified with the KAPA Library Quantification kit. Every immunoSEQ 96-well plate was sequenced on a dedicated single-read 150-cycle Illumina NextSeq 550 flow cell. In the authors' own workflow: Because the immunoSEQ output included only junctional sequences and no quality scores, the filtering could not be the same as the filtering used for full-length reads. Sequences were annotated with PyIR, a Python wrapper for IgBLAST v1.9, using IMGT germline references to assign V/J genes and CDR3. Reads were filtered out if the reads had weak V/J assignments (E-value above 1e-6), no CDR3, stop codons, out-of-frame junctions, or ambiguous translated residues. V3J clonotypes were defined as sequences sharing the same inferred V gene, J gene, and CDR3 amino acid sequence. The percentage overlap between two repertoires was calculated by dividing the number of shared unique clonotypes by the size of the smaller repertoire. Richness of each repertoire was evaluated using RTK rarefaction, the Chao1 estimator, and Recon v2.1 estimates of unobserved clonotypes. Generation probabilities for all TCRbeta clonotypes obtained by the gDNA method from a handful of donors were computed using OLGA. In TCRdb, the immuneACCESS table is reduced to in-frame sequences with V and J assigned. These tables do not hold every clone; where another copy was compared, an unresolved V gene accounts for under half, and the others remain unexplained. V, J and clone size reflect that table, while D and trimming were determined from the DNA. This sample holds around 1.6 million clones; nearly 99% were observed only once. The leading ten clones occupy less than 0.55% of the sample.

This entry belongs to a study of shared clonotypes between healthy human individuals (dated by TCRdb to the early 2020s). Regarding the study in general: Three men and a couple of women, aged 18 to 49 years, made up the cohort. For each donor, CD4 naive and CD4 memory were each given three plates, CD8 naive was given two plates, and CD8 memory was given one plate. Libraries were prepared and TCR repertoires were sequenced by different laboratories using diverse techniques, in order to increase sequencing depth and limit assay-specific biases. The study deeply sequenced blood TCR repertoires of five healthy adults to estimate repertoire size and the extent of clonotype sharing between individuals. Leukapheresis yielded between about 0.94 and 9 billion PBMCs per donor. Beyond this particular receptor, the publication reports: Estimated clonotype richness was generally larger for naive than for memory subsets. Rarefaction of sorted-subset datasets indicated incomplete sequencing despite the large sequencing depth. Higher generation probabilities were observed for clonotypes shared by all four sorted-subset donors than for non-shared clonotypes. About 4.5% of naive CD4, 3% to 4% of naive CD8, approximately 2.2% of memory CD4, and approximately 0.4% of memory CD8 clonotypes were shared across several donors. The small number of donors limited the genetic and exposure-history diversity represented. Sampling was restricted to blood, and TCR repertoires in tissues likely differ from the TCR repertoires found in blood. Based on pairwise subsampling, the degree of clonotype sharing among donors was expected to be affected by sequencing depth.

There are 13 amino acids in the CDR3, from cysteine to phenylalanine inclusive. The kept DNA is CDR3 alone, 39 bases in frame from the first base. The junction carries 9 bases between V and J, which are trimmed by 5 bases and 1 base respectively. According to the germline V gene, CDR1 reads MNHEY and CDR2 reads SVGAGI. The donors were healthy, HIV-negative adults with no recently reported acute infections or vaccinations. All donors were Caucasian adults living in Nashville, Tennessee, USA. Magnetic negative selection was used to enrich CD4+ T cells, after which naive cells were positively selected on CD45RA and the negative fraction became the memory subset. Blood was collected by leukapheresis, and PBMCs were isolated by Ficoll-Histopaque density gradient centrifugation and then cryopreserved in liquid nitrogen vapor phase. Analytical flow cytometry was used to check the purity and quantity of every magnetically sorted T cell population. Genomic DNA was isolated from each sorted fraction and quantified by UV absorbance on a Nanodrop 2000c.

Sequencing input: naive CD4+ T cells sorted from blood. The cell subset or site tag for this specimen amounts to: CD45RA+ positively selected. The sequence is built from TRBV6-5 and TRBJ2-7, with no D gene named confidently. The receptor comes from a man aged 25-40 years in good health. The nucleotides are TGTGCCAGCAGTAAGGGCAGTTCCTACGAGCAGTACTTC. It translates to CASSKGSSYEQYF.